This T cell receptor beta chain was identified during a study of molecular identifiers for immune sequencing clone quantification. This clonotype has more than one count but fewer than ten. Each CDR3 protein is one row after TCRdb ran MiXCR on the PCR reads. The repertoire holds approximately 320,000 distinct CDR3 sequences, 24% seen once, with about 0.73% in the top ten. V was clipped by 6 bases and J by 4 bases; unmatched bases: 8. The V gene's germline CDR1 is MNHEY and CDR2 SMNVEV (reference sequence). The CDR3 runs 14 residues. The source material was naive CD8+ T cells from blood, with Jurkat cell RNA spiked in. The subset: FACS-sorted CD8+CD4-CCR7+CD45RA+ naive T cells. The V call is TRBV27, the J call TRBJ1-1, with TRBD1 matching 7 bases. This sequence was found in a human donor in good health. Some libraries in this study had Jurkat cell RNA spiked in. CDR3 bases: TGTGCCAGCAGGGCGACAGGGACCGTCACTGAAGCTTTCTTT. Protein sequence: CASRATGTVTEAFF.